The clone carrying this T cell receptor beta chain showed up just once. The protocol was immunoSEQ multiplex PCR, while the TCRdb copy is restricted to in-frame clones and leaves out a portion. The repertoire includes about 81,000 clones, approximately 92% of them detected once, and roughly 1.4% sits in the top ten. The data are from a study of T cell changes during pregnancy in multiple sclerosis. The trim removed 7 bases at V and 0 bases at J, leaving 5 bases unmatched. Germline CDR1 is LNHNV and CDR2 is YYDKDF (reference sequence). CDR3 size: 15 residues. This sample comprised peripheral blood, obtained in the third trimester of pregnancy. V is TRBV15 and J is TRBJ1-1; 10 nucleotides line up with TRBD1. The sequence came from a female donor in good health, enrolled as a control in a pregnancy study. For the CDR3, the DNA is TGTGCCACCACACGGGACAGGGGATTGAACACTGAAGCTTTCTTT. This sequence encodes CATTRDRGLNTEAFF.